These T cell receptor beta chains were read from a single sample in a study of blood T cells in healthy people across ages. TCRdb reprocessed the 5' RACE reads with MiXCR, giving one entry per CDR3 protein. The table has hundreds of thousands of distinct CDR3 sequences, around 48% seen once. The sequencing sample was made of blood. These receptors originate from a man older than 75 in good health. Both conserved end residues are part of each CDR3. D genes are given only for firm matches. A row's size may be missing; if present it is once, few, many or a size class.

d_call v_call clone_size cdr3_aa
TRBD2 TRBV12-3/TRBV12-4 once CASSLNSGGPGEQFF
TRBD2 TRBV14 . CASSIHPTSGRVNEQFF
. TRBV7-3 . CASSLTGSSEQFF
. TRBV29-1 few CSVAGPTDTQYF
TRBD2 TRBV12-3/TRBV12-4 once CASSRRAGESEQYF
. TRBV29-1 once CSVVNSEKLFF
TRBD2 TRBV9 . CASSAGVIQETQYF
TRBD1 TRBV29-1 . CSVDREGQETQFF
TRBD1 TRBV29-1 . CSVDQDRREAFF
TRBD2 TRBV20-1 few CSANGLAEINEQFF
TRBD2 TRBV4-2 . CASSSLAGGGHTDTQYF
. TRBV28 . CASREPYGYTF
. TRBV3-1 . CASSQDLGKQETQYF
TRBD2 TRBV3-1 . CASSQVRGSLSEQFF
. TRBV7-9 . CASSHGRPEAEQYF
TRBD2 TRBV29-1 . CSVEDPRTSQETQYF
. TRBV5-1 . CASSFVSVSDTQYF
. TRBV30 . CAWSAQIRGSYNEQFF
TRBD2 TRBV7-2 . CASSLVSGGAGEQYF
TRBD2 TRBV5-4 . CASSPGGESYNEQFF
. TRBV7-3 . CASSSQPFTDTQYF
. TRBV5-5 . CASSLGSRAFF
TRBD2 TRBV2 . CASSFPSGGNNEQFF
. TRBV6-2/TRBV6-3 . CASSAFSGAEQYF
. TRBV3-1 . CASSKSPGQSTDTQYF
. TRBV29-1 . CSVEGVGKNIQYF
TRBD2 TRBV7-9 . CAGSLVAGEAYEQYF
. TRBV21-1 few CASSSRDTYSNQPQHF
. TRBV6-6 few CASSSNGGSEKLFF
TRBD1 TRBV7-2 . CASSLGQGAGETQYF
. TRBV18 . CASSPRFGSREETQYF
. TRBV28 . CASRIGHSNQPQHF
. TRBV9 few CASSVGGEIWETQYF
. TRBV7-9 . CASTQGAGWTNEKLFF
. TRBV15 few CATSKTRSYNEQFF
TRBD1 TRBV6-6 few CASSQGVRTDNTGELFF
. TRBV9 . CASSQGRSQETQYF
. TRBV27 . CASKLIGRQETQYF
TRBD2 TRBV6-2/TRBV6-3 . CASSSLPRTLAGDTGELFF
TRBD1 TRBV7-9 . CASSFSGQGGEQYF
TRBD1 TRBV6-5 many CASRGDRRKNIQYF
TRBD2 TRBV10-3 . CAISDVGLAGYFNNEQFF
TRBD1 TRBV10-3 . CAAQGNSNTGELFF
. TRBV20-1 . CSAALGPGMQPQHF
. TRBV29-1 few CSAVKETYEQYF
. TRBV6-4 . CASSDPSTDTQYF
. TRBV7-9 . CASSFGGAGGYEQYF
. TRBV2 . CASNPGDFGNQPQHF
TRBD1 TRBV7-8 . CASSITGGWYGYTF
. TRBV20-1 . CSARAQGGTDTQYF
. TRBV10-2 few CASSDWGDKNIQYF
TRBD1 TRBV25-1 . CASSPRGLTGELFF